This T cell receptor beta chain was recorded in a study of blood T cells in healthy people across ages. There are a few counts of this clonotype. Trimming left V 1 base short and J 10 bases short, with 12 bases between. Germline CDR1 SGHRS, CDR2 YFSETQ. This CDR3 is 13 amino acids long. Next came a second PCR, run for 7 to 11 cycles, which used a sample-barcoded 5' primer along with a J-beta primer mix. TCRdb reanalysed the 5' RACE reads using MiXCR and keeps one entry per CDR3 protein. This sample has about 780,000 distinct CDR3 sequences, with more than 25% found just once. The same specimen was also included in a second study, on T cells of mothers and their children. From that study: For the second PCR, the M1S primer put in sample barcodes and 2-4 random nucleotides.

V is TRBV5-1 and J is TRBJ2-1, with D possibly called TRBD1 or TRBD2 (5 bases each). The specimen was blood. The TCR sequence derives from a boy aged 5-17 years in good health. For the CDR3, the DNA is TGCGCCAGCAGCTTGTTGGGGGTCGGGGAGCAGTTCTTC. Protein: CASSLLGVGEQFF. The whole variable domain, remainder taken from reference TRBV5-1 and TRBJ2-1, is KAGVTQTPRYLIKTRGQQVTLSCSPISGHRSVSWYQQTPGQGLQFLFEYFSETQRNKGNFPGRFSGRQFSNSRSEMNVSTLELGDSALYLCASSLLGVGEQFFGPGTRLTVL.